One sample yielded the 19 T cell receptor beta chains listed below, sequenced in a study of human T cells and chemical hapten exposure. One entry per CDR3 protein, called by TCRdb with MiXCR from the RACE reads. The table lists more than 95,000 distinct CDR3 sequences, 9.5% to 13% of them singletons. Time point given: patch test 1, 2 weeks after DPC sensitization. Indicated treatment: therapeutic diphenylcyclopropenone sensitization with weekly scalp DPC. Sequencing was performed on whole blood, taken in connection with sensitization to the hapten diphenylcyclopropenone (DPC). The receptors stem from a woman aged 45-65 years with alopecia areata. Some clones in this sample may be carry-over from other donors' samples.

V usage is TRBV20-1 and J usage is TRBJ1-6; D ambiguous. This CDR3 spans 14 amino acids. Looked up from germline, CDR1 is DFQATT and CDR2 is SNEGSKA (reference sequence). The V end lost 0 bases, the J end lost 10 bases, and 13 bases lay between the germline ends. The CDR3 region is CSAREVEGGSPLHF. The CDR3 bases are TGCAGTGCTAGAGAGGTGGAGGGTGGCTCACCCCTCCACTTT.

V and J are TRBV28 and TRBJ1-5; no firm D call. V dropped 7 bases and J dropped 0 bases, with 16 bases sitting between them. The germline V gene has CDR1 MDHEN and CDR2 SYDVKM. The CDR3 consists of 16 residues. The CDR3 spells CASTLAPLGSNQPQHF. CDR3 bases: TGTGCCAGCACCCTTGCCCCTTTAGGTAGCAATCAGCCCCAGCATTTT.

The chain recombines TRBV29-1 with TRBJ2-7; the match to TRBD2 covers 14 bases. The CDR3 is 16 residues long. Trimming cost V 7 bases and J 6 bases; bases outside gene matches: 14. Germline V gives CDR1 SQVTM, CDR2 ANQGSEA. The CDR3 loop reads CSARPRLAGGPGEQYF. The CDR3 nucleotides are TGCAGCGCTCGCCCTCGACTAGCGGGAGGGCCGGGCGAGCAGTACTTC.

The genes are TRBV27 and TRBJ1-2; 10 bases are shared with TRBD1. V dropped 5 bases and J dropped 5; count of bases not matched to a gene: 5. In germline, CDR1 is MNHEY, CDR2 SMNVEV (reference sequence). The CDR3 runs to 14 residues. The CDR3: CASSRRTGGYGYTF. CDR3 nucleotide sequence: TGTGCCAGCAGTAGGCGGACAGGGGGTTATGGCTACACCTTC.

The genes are TRBV3-1 and TRBJ2-7; possibly TRBD1 for D (5 bases). The CDR3 covers 13 residues. Per germline, CDR1 LGHDT and CDR2 YNNKEL (reference sequence). Deletions cut 0 bases from V and 5 bases from J, with 8 bases between. CDR3 nucleotide sequence: TGTGCCAGCAGCCAAGATCAGGGCCACGAGCAGTACTTC. Protein product: CASSQDQGHEQYF.

Ten or more counts support this clonotype. The chain employs TRBV5-1 and TRBJ2-1; weak D call: TRBD2 (6 bases). The germline gives CDR1 SGHRS, CDR2 YFSETQ. This CDR3 contains 13 residues. V was pared by 4 bases and J by 7 bases, with 12 bases between. CDR3 in DNA: TGCGCCAGCAGCGCGGGACTGACAAATGAGCAGTTCTTC. Amino acid sequence: CASSAGLTNEQFF.

The table lists this clonotype with many counts. This chain joins TRBV28 and TRBJ2-7; no firm D call. This CDR3 has 11 amino acids. The V end was cut by 4 bases, the J end by 4 bases, with 5 bases between. CDR1 is MDHEN, CDR2 SYDVKM, per germline. The CDR3 region has the DNA TGTGCCAGCAGTTCTGGGTACGAGCAGTACTTC. This codes for CASSSGYEQYF.

This clonotype was counted only a few times. The genes are TRBV5-1 and TRBJ2-7; 10 bases are shared with TRBD1. The V and J ends lost 1 base and 2 bases, in that order; junction bases with no gene match: 12. CDR3 length: 18 amino acids. CDR1 is SGHRS and CDR2 is YFSETQ in the germline V gene. The DNA for the CDR3 is TGCGCCAGCAGCTTGACGGCCCGAGGGGACAGGGGCACCTACGAGCAGTACTTC. As protein: CASSLTARGDRGTYEQYF.

This chain joins TRBV28 and TRBJ2-2, with D perhaps being TRBD1 or TRBD2 (5 bases each). V gave up 8 bases and J gave up 6 bases, with 28 bases separating them. CDR1 and CDR2 from the germline V gene are MDHEN and SYDVKM. The CDR3 length is 18 residues. CDR3 DNA sequence: TGTGCCAGCTTAACCAAGTTCGGGGACCGGTTGTCAGCCGGGGAGCTGTTTTTT. As protein: CASLTKFGDRLSAGELFF. The whole variable domain, filled in from reference TRBV28 and TRBJ2-2, reads DVKVTQSSRYLVKRTGEKVFLECVQDMDHENMFWYRQDPGLGLRLIYFSYDVKMKEKGDIPEGYSVSREKKERFSLILESASTNQTSMYLCASLTKFGDRLSAGELFFGEGSRLTVL.

In its sample, this clonotype was seen a few times. The chain is built from TRBV5-1 and TRBJ1-1; no clear D. Germline assignment: CDR1 SGHRS and CDR2 YFSETQ. The V and J ends lost 1 base and 7 bases respectively, with 14 bases between them. The CDR3 covers 14 residues. In nucleotides, the CDR3 is TGCGCCAGCAGCTTGAATCCGTCAGTGGGTGAAGCTTTCTTT. It specifies CASSLNPSVGEAFF.

This clonotype was seen once. CDR3 in amino acids: CASSSYPGQGGDTDTQYF. The CDR3 DNA reads TGCGCCAGCAGCTCCTACCCCGGACAGGGTGGAGACACAGATACGCAGTATTTT. J is TRBJ2-3 and V is TRBV5-1; 8 bases match TRBD1. Per the germline V gene, CDR1 is SGHRS and CDR2 is YFSETQ. The length of the CDR3 is 18 residues. Trimming at V came to 3 bases and at J to 2 bases, leaving 14 bases not matched to a gene.

The sample holds a few counts of this clonotype. The rearrangement joins TRBV20-1 to TRBJ1-4; 9 bases are shared with TRBD1. CDR1 and CDR2 from the germline V gene are DFQATT and SNEGSKA (reference sequence). Losses at the gene ends were 1 base for V and 5 bases for J; bases not matched to a gene: 5. This CDR3 spans 15 amino acids. CDR3 protein: CSARGSGTGNEKLFF. The CDR3 region has the DNA TGCAGTGCTAGAGGATCCGGGACAGGGAATGAAAAACTGTTTTTT.

This clonotype showed up many times. The rearrangement uses TRBV10-2 and TRBJ2-3, with D possibly matching TRBD2 (6 bases). Trimming took 6 bases from V and 4 from J, leaving 14 bases between them. The CDR3 has 14 residues. Looked up from germline, CDR1 is WSHSY and CDR2 is SAAADI. CDR3 protein: CASRRASDADTQYF. DNA for the CDR3: TGCGCCAGCAGGAGGGCTAGCGATGCAGATACGCAGTATTTT.

The chain is built from TRBV28 and TRBJ2-7; weak D call: TRBD2 (5 bases). Trimming left V 6 bases short and J 4 bases short, with 16 bases between. Germline V gene lookup returns CDR1 MDHEN and CDR2 SYDVKM. The CDR3 loop spans 14 amino acids. Here the CDR3 reads CASRFGAEQYEQYF. The CDR3 coding sequence is TGTGCCAGCAGATTCGGAGCGGAGCAGTACGAGCAGTACTTC.

This sequence joins TRBV7-2 and TRBJ1-5, with D maybe TRBD1 (5 bases). The CDR3 totals 15 residues. Germline lookup yields CDR1 SGHTA and CDR2 FQGNSA. V dropped 1 base and J dropped 7 bases, with 14 bases sitting between them. Written as DNA, the CDR3 is TGTGCCAGCAGCTTAGGAGGACCACGGGGGCAGCCCCAGCATTTT. Protein: CASSLGGPRGQPQHF.

V and J are TRBV7-9 and TRBJ2-3, with D tentatively TRBD1 (5 bases). The germline CDR1 and CDR2 sequences are SEHNR and FQNEAQ (reference sequence). The CDR3 is 17 residues long. V dropped 3 bases and J dropped 0 bases, with 16 bases sitting between them. The CDR3 DNA sequence: TGTGCCAGCAGCTTGAGTTGGGGCAGCCCTAGCACAGATACGCAGTATTTT. It codes for CASSLSWGSPSTDTQYF.

This chain uses TRBV29-1 with TRBJ2-7; D perhaps matches TRBD2 (5 bases). There are 13 residues in the CDR3. The germline CDR1 and CDR2 sequences are SQVTM and ANQGSEA. The V gene lost 7 bases and the J gene lost 3 bases, with 16 bases spanning the gap. CDR3 nucleotides: TGCAGCGCGCTCTCGGACGGACTCTACGAGCAGTACTTC. This codes for CSALSDGLYEQYF.

This clonotype was recorded many times. The chain employs TRBV18 and TRBJ1-4, with D uncertain. The germline V gene has CDR1 KGHSH and CDR2 LQKENI. Trimming left V 2 bases short and J 6 bases short, with 7 bases between. The CDR3 totals 13 residues. As DNA, the CDR3 is TGTGCCAGCTCACCAGGGGAGGATGAAAAACTGTTTTTT. Its protein product is CASSPGEDEKLFF.

This clonotype was picked up many times. The CDR3 loop is CSVPPQTGNQNTEAFF. The CDR3 coding sequence is TGCAGCGTTCCCCCGCAGACAGGGAACCAGAACACTGAAGCTTTCTTT. This chain uses TRBV29-1 with TRBJ1-1; 7 nucleotides match TRBD1. The CDR3 length is 16 residues. Germline CDR1 reads SQVTM; CDR2 reads ANQGSEA. V gave up 5 bases and J gave up 1 base; unmatched junction bases: 13.